These 28 T cell receptor beta chains came from one sample sequenced in a study of technical replicates of blood from several donors. Clones were read by immunoSEQ multiplex PCR, and TCRdb kept only the in-frame ones, dropping some. The table shows about 14,000 clones, with about four fifths occurring only once. The sample comprised PBMCs. The receptors were sampled from a human donor in good health.

This chain links TRBV13 with TRBJ1-2; the match to TRBD1 covers 7 bases. Germline CDR1 is PRHDT and CDR2 is FYEKMQ (reference sequence). V lost 5 bases, J lost 8 bases, and 11 bases stayed unmatched. The CDR3 covers 14 residues. In nucleotides, the CDR3 is TGTGCCAGCAGCGGACAGGTTTTGCTAGAGGGCTACACCTTC. Protein: CASSGQVLLEGYTF.

This chain joins TRBV19 and TRBJ1-5; 10 bases align to TRBD1. V dropped 5 bases and J dropped 0; count of bases not matched to a gene: 10. The germline gives CDR1 LNHDA, CDR2 SQIVND (reference sequence). There are 18 residues in the CDR3. The CDR3 DNA follows: TGTGCCAGTAGTTCCCGACAGGGGGCGGTTTCTAGCAATCAGCCCCAGCATTTT. Its translation: CASSSRQGAVSSNQPQHF.

V is TRBV6-5 and J is TRBJ1-4; D not certain. V was clipped by 2 bases and J by 10 bases, with 14 bases between them. Per the germline V gene, CDR1 is MNHEY and CDR2 is SVGAGI. The CDR3 has 14 amino acids. CDR3 bases: TGTGCCAGCAGTTACGATGGGCGTGGTGGAAAACTGTTTTTT. This gives the protein CASSYDGRGGKLFF.

The chain has TRBV19 and TRBJ2-7; D may be TRBD2 (5 bases). Germline loops: CDR1 LNHDA, CDR2 SQIVND (reference sequence). Trimming took 6 bases from V and 2 from J, leaving 20 bases between them. The CDR3 consists of 16 residues. In DNA, the CDR3 is TGTGCCAGTAGGAGGGATTTAAGTTTTGGGACCTACGAGCAGTACTTC. This codes for CASRRDLSFGTYEQYF.

The chain joins TRBV27 to TRBJ2-7; the D gene is possibly TRBD1 (5 bases). Germline assignment: CDR1 MNHEY and CDR2 SMNVEV (reference sequence). There are 14 residues in the CDR3. The V end was cut by 5 bases, the J end by 0 bases, with 11 bases between. CDR3 bases: TGTGCCAGCAGTCCAAAGGGGCACTCCTACGAGCAGTACTTC. Translated: CASSPKGHSYEQYF.

V usage is TRBV13 and J usage is TRBJ2-7, with a possible D match to TRBD1 (6 bases). In germline, CDR1 is PRHDT, CDR2 FYEKMQ (reference sequence). The length of the CDR3 is 18 residues. Trimming pared 2 bases from V and 5 bases from J, leaving 25 bases between. The CDR3 region is CASSLRFRYEGEADEQYF. The CDR3 bases are TGTGCCAGCAGCTTAAGATTTCGATACGAGGGGGAAGCCGACGAGCAGTACTTC.

J is TRBJ1-5 and V is TRBV7-8; possibly TRBD1 for D (5 bases). Germline values: CDR1 SGHVS, CDR2 FQNEAQ. V gave up 3 bases and J gave up 4 bases, with 7 bases separating them. This CDR3 comprises 13 residues. The CDR3, as DNA: TGTGCCAGCAGCTTCAGGGTAAATCAGCCCCAGCATTTT. Translated, it gives CASSFRVNQPQHF.

The genes are TRBV6-5 and TRBJ2-4; 7 bases are shared with TRBD1. The length of the CDR3 is 14 residues. Losses at the gene ends were 2 bases for V and 9 bases for J; bases not matched to a gene: 7. The germline V gene encodes CDR1 MNHEY and CDR2 SVGAGI. The CDR3 here is CASSYGTDYGIQYF. CDR3 DNA: TGTGCCAGCAGTTACGGGACAGACTATGGCATTCAGTACTTC.

The chain employs TRBV7-8 and TRBJ1-5; D may be TRBD1 (6 bases). In germline, CDR1 is SGHVS, CDR2 FQNEAQ. The CDR3 length is 16 residues. Trimming took off 1 base at V and 0 bases at J, with 10 bases between the two ends. The CDR3: CASSLVGAASNQPQHF. The CDR3 DNA reads as TGTGCCAGCAGCTTAGTGGGGGCAGCTAGCAATCAGCCCCAGCATTTT.

The rearrangement links TRBV10-3 to TRBJ1-2; 10 nucleotides match TRBD1. The CDR3 length is 17 residues. J was trimmed by 4 bases and V by 4 bases; bases with no gene match: 12. The germline CDR1 and CDR2 sequences are ENHRY and SYGVKD. The CDR3 sequence is CAISVNSGTGEAYGYTF. CDR3 coding DNA: TGTGCCATCAGTGTCAACTCCGGGACAGGGGAGGCCTATGGCTACACCTTC.

The rearrangement joins TRBV5-1 to TRBJ1-2, with D possibly TRBD1 on 6 matching bases. The germline V gene has CDR1 SGHRS and CDR2 YFSETQ. The CDR3 loop spans 15 amino acids. V was trimmed by 0 bases and J by 8 bases, leaving 17 bases between them. The CDR3 nucleotides are TGCGCCAGCAGCTTGGCGGGGGGCAGGGATGGAGGCTACACCTTC. It codes for CASSLAGGRDGGYTF. The entire variable domain, with the rest obtained from reference TRBV5-1 and TRBJ1-2, is as follows: KAGVTQTPRYLIKTRGQQVTLSCSPISGHRSVSWYQQTPGQGLQFLFEYFSETQRNKGNFPGRFSGRQFSNSRSEMNVSTLELGDSALYLCASSLAGGRDGGYTFGSGTRLTVV.

The chain employs TRBV6-5 and TRBJ2-7; maybe TRBD1 (6 bases). The CDR3 covers 14 residues. The germline gives CDR1 MNHEY, CDR2 SVGAGI. The V end was cut by 0 bases, the J end by 1 base, with 7 bases between. The CDR3, as DNA: TGTGCCAGCAGTTACTCACAGGGTTCCTACGAGCAGTACTTC. This encodes CASSYSQGSYEQYF.

The chain combines TRBV9 with TRBJ2-7; 9 bases agree with TRBD1. The CDR3 totals 15 residues. Looked up from germline, CDR1 is SGDLS and CDR2 is YYNGEE. Trimming took 0 bases from V and 6 from J; bases not matched to a gene: 7. As DNA, the CDR3 is TGTGCCAGCAGCGTAGAGGACAGGGGATGGAGCGAGCAGTACTTC. It is translated as CASSVEDRGWSEQYF.

This clone was found a few times. This rearrangement joins TRBV4-2 to TRBJ2-7; the D gene is possibly TRBD2 (6 bases). Trimming took off 4 bases at V and 8 bases at J, with 15 bases between the two ends. Germline CDR1 is LGHNA and CDR2 is YNFKEQ. The CDR3 loop spans 13 amino acids. As DNA, the CDR3 is TGTGCCAGCAGCCTCACATCGGGGGATAAGCAGTACTTC. This gives the protein CASSLTSGDKQYF.

J is TRBJ2-3 and V is TRBV5-1; D not resolved. Between the trimmed V and J ends, which lost 3 bases and 2 bases, there was a span of 19 bases. Germline V CDR1 and CDR2: SGHRS, YFSETQ. The CDR3 contains 17 residues. For the CDR3, the DNA is TGCGCCAGCAGCTCACACTTCGGCGGTATAGCCACAGATACGCAGTATTTT. It translates to CASSSHFGGIATDTQYF.

This clone was counted a few times. The chain uses TRBV7-9 and TRBJ1-5; 9 nucleotides agree with TRBD1. In germline, CDR1 is SEHNR, CDR2 FQNEAQ (reference sequence). V dropped 3 bases and J dropped 6; count of bases not matched to a gene: 6. The CDR3 totals 15 residues. DNA for the CDR3: TGTGCCAGCAGCTTGGGGACAGGGATGGTTCAGCCCCAGCATTTT. It specifies CASSLGTGMVQPQHF.

The chain employs TRBV9 and TRBJ2-7; no clear D gene. Trimming cost V 3 bases and J 4 bases, with 17 bases left between them. The CDR3 extends over 15 amino acids. Germline-derived CDR1 and CDR2 are SGDLS and YYNGEE. DNA of the CDR3: TGTGCCAGCAGCGACCTTCAGCGACCAAGTTACGAGCAGTACTTC. It is translated as CASSDLQRPSYEQYF.

The chain recombines TRBV19 with TRBJ1-1; no clear D. The V and J ends lost 0 bases and 2 bases respectively, with 7 bases between them. Germline V CDR1 and CDR2: LNHDA, SQIVND (reference sequence). CDR3 length: 14 amino acids. For the CDR3, the DNA is TGTGCCAGTAGTATAGACACAACAAACACTGAAGCTTTCTTT. The encoded protein is CASSIDTTNTEAFF.

The chain recombines TRBV29-1 with TRBJ1-2, with TRBD1 matching over 7 bases. V gave up 7 bases and J gave up 2 bases; unmatched junction bases: 4. The germline V gene has CDR1 SQVTM and CDR2 ANQGSEA. This CDR3 has 12 amino acids. As DNA, the CDR3 is TGCAGCGCCGGACAGGACAACTATGGCTACACCTTC. Its protein is CSAGQDNYGYTF.

The rearrangement joins TRBV6-5 to TRBJ2-7; perhaps TRBD2 as D (6 bases). CDR3 size: 13 residues. Germline V gene sequence: CDR1 MNHEY, CDR2 SVGAGI. Trimming left V 6 bases short and J 8 bases short, with 17 bases between. The CDR3 bases are TGTGCCAGCAGCCCGGACTCGGGGGTTCAGCAGTACTTC. Translating gives CASSPDSGVQQYF.

The chain is built from TRBV19 and TRBJ1-1; 8 nucleotides agree with TRBD1. Germline CDR1 is LNHDA and CDR2 is SQIVND (reference sequence). The CDR3 loop spans 15 amino acids. The V gene end was trimmed by 4 bases and the J gene end by 3 bases; junction bases not matched to a gene: 7. The CDR3 nucleotides read TGTGCCAGTAGTAGAGGACAGGGAGTCGACACTGAAGCTTTCTTT. Translated, it gives CASSRGQGVDTEAFF.

This rearrangement joins TRBV5-8 to TRBJ1-5, with D tentatively TRBD1 (5 bases). This CDR3 has 13 residues. Germline V gene sequence: CDR1 SGHTS, CDR2 YDEGEE. V lost 5 bases to trimming and J lost 5 bases, with 11 bases between them. The CDR3 DNA sequence: TGTGCCAGCAGTACTCAGGGTGATCAGCCCCAGCATTTT. Protein sequence: CASSTQGDQPQHF.

This clone has a single count. CDR3 loop: CASNLGQEPNTIYF. Written as DNA, the CDR3 is TGTGCCAGCAACCTTGGACAGGAACCAAACACCATATATTTT. The rearrangement uses TRBV6-1 and TRBJ1-3; TRBD1 matches 7 bases. The germline CDR1 and CDR2 sequences are MNHNS and SASEGT. V lost 7 bases and J lost 6; bases outside the gene matches: 9. This CDR3 spans 14 amino acids.

This clone occurred once. The rearrangement uses TRBV6-5 and TRBJ1-4; TRBD1 might be the D (5 bases). Germline V lookup: CDR1 MNHEY, CDR2 SVGAGI. Trimming pared 7 bases from V and 8 bases from J, leaving 14 bases between. This CDR3 contains 13 residues. CDR3 residues: CASKRGSSEKLFF. The CDR3 DNA follows: TGTGCCAGCAAAAGGGGTTCTTCCGAAAAACTGTTTTTT.

V is TRBV19 and J is TRBJ1-1; weak D call: TRBD1 (6 bases). The CDR3 sequence is 12 residues long. Germline V CDR1 and CDR2: LNHDA, SQIVND (reference sequence). Trimming pared 3 bases from V and 11 bases from J, leaving 13 bases between. CDR3: CASSIDRIRAFF. The CDR3 coding sequence is TGTGCCAGTAGTATCGACAGGATTCGGGCTTTCTTT.

This chain uses TRBV9 with TRBJ2-7, with a tentative D call TRBD1 (5 bases). Germline-derived CDR1 and CDR2 are SGDLS and YYNGEE. The V and J ends lost 0 bases and 0 bases respectively, with 19 bases between them. CDR3 length: 18 residues. The CDR3 protein is CASSVAAGSHRTSYEQYF. The CDR3 coding sequence is TGTGCCAGCAGCGTAGCGGCAGGGTCCCATCGTACCTCCTACGAGCAGTACTTC.

This sequence joins TRBV28 and TRBJ2-3, with 7 bases aligning to TRBD2. CDR1 MDHEN and CDR2 SYDVKM come from the germline V gene. The CDR3 totals 18 residues. V gave up 8 bases and J gave up 0 bases; unmatched junction bases: 17. The CDR3 coding sequence is TGTGCCAGCTACCCCGGCTTAGCGGGTTTTTCTAGCACAGATACGCAGTATTTT. Protein sequence: CASYPGLAGFSSTDTQYF.

This clone was seen once. V and J are TRBV7-6 and TRBJ2-3, with 10 bases matching TRBD1. J lost 8 bases, V lost 1 base, and 3 bases had no gene match. This CDR3 is built from 14 residues. The V gene's germline CDR1 is SGHVS and CDR2 FNYEAQ. The CDR3 spells CASSLGTGGGTQYF. CDR3 nucleotide sequence: TGTGCCAGCAGCTTAGGGACAGGGGGAGGTACGCAGTATTTT. Using reference TRBV7-6 and TRBJ2-3 for the parts outside the CDR3, the full variable domain is GAGVSQSPRYKVTKRGQDVALRCDPISGHVSLYWYRQALGQGPEFLTYFNYEAQQDKSGLPNDRFSAERPEGSISTLTIQRTEQRDSAMYRCASSLGTGGGTQYFGPGTRLTVL.